Included here is one T cell receptor (beta chain) sequence, with context. In the original processing: Using reference gene primer amplification, nucleated cell counts were estimated. Sequencing used immunoSEQ multiplex PCR; TCRdb keeps in-frame clones, though not all of them. V and J calls plus clone size are reproduced from that table; the DNA served to infer D and trimming. The table lists approximately 190,000 clones, around four fifths of them singletons. These data come from a study of blood T cell repertoires in COVID-19. Overall study: There were acute and convalescent COVID-19 samples, and they came from the United States, Italy and Spain. PBMCs, B-cell-depleted T cells, or T cells were the source of the cDNA or gDNA that made up the material.

Sequenced input: peripheral blood. This sequence originates from a human donor in a cohort sampled during active COVID-19.

The CDR3 DNA follows: TGCGCCAGCAGCTTGTCGGGCAGCGGGGGACTCCAAGTGGCCCAGTACTTC. Protein product: CASSLSGSGGLQVAQYF. This chain connects TRBV5-1 to TRBJ2-5; TRBD2 matches 8 bases. The V gene end was trimmed by 1 base and the J gene end by 9 bases; junction bases not matched to a gene: 17. The CDR3 totals 17 residues. Germline CDR1 reads SGHRS; CDR2 reads YFSETQ.